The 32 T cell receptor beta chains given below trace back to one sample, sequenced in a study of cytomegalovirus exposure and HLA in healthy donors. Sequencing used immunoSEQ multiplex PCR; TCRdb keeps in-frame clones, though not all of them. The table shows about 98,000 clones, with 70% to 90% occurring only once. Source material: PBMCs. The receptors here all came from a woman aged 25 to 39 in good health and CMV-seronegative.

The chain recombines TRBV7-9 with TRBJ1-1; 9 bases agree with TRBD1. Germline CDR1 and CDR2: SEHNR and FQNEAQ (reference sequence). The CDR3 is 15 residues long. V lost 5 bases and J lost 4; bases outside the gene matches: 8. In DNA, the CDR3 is TGTGCCAGCAGCCCCGGGACAGGGCCGGGCACTGAAGCTTTCTTT. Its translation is CASSPGTGPGTEAFF.

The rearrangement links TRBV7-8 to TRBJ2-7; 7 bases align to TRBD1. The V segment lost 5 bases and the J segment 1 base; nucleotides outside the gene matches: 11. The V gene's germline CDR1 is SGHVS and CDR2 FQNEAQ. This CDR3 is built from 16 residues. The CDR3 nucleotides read TGTGCCAGCAGCGGATACCGGGACAGACTTTCCTACGAGCAGTACTTC. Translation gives CASSGYRDRLSYEQYF.

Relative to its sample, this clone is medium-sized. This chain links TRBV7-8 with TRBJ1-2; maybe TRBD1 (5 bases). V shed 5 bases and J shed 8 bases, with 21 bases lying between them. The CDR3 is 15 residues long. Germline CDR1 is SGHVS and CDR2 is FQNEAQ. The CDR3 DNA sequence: TGTGCCAGCAGCCTACCTCAGGGATCCCTAGGAGGCTACACCTTC. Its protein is CASSLPQGSLGGYTF.

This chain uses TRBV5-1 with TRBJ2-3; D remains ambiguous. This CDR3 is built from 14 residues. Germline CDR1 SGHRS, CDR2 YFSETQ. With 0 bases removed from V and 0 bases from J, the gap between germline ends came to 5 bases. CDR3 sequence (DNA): TGCGCCAGCAGCTTGGGCAGTAGCACAGATACGCAGTATTTT. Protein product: CASSLGSSTDTQYF. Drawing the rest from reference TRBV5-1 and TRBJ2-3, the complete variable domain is KAGVTQTPRYLIKTRGQQVTLSCSPISGHRSVSWYQQTPGQGLQFLFEYFSETQRNKGNFPGRFSGRQFSNSRSEMNVSTLELGDSALYLCASSLGSSTDTQYFGPGTRLTVL.

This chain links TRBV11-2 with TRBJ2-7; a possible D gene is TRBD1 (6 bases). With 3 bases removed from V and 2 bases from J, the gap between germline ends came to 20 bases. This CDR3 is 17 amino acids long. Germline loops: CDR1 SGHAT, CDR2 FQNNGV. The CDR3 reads CASSFVQGPPHAYEQYF. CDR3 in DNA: TGTGCCAGCAGCTTTGTCCAGGGGCCGCCCCACGCCTACGAGCAGTACTTC.

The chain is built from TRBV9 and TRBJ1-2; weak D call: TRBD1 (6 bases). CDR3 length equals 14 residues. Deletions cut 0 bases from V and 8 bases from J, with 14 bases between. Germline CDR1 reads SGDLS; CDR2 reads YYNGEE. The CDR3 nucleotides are TGTGCCAGCAGCGTAGAGGGGGGGCCCACGGGCTACACCTTC. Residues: CASSVEGGPTGYTF.

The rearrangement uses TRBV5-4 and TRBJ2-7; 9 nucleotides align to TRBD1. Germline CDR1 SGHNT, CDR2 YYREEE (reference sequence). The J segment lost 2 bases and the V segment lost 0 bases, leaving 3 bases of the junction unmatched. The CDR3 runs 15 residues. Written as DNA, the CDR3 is TGTGCCAGCAGCTTGGTAGGACAGGGGACCTACGAGCAGTACTTC. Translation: CASSLVGQGTYEQYF. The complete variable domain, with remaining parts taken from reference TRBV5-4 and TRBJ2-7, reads ETGVTQSPTHLIKTRGQQVTLRCSSQSGHNTVSWYQQALGQGPQFIFQYYREEENGRGNFPPRFSGLQFPNYSSELNVNALELDDSALYLCASSLVGQGTYEQYFGPGTRLTVT.

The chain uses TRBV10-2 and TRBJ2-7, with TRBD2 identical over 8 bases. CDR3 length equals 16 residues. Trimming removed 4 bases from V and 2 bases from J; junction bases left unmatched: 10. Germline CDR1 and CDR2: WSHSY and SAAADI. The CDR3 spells CASSGGSGGRTYEQYF. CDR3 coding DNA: TGCGCCAGCAGTGGGGGGTCGGGAGGGAGAACCTACGAGCAGTACTTC.

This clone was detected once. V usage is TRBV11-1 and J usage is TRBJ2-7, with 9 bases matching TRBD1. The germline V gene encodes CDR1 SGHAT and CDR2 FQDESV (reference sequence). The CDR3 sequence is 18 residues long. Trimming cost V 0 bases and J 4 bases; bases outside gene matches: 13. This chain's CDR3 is CASSLARTGDFTLYEQYF. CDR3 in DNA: TGTGCCAGCAGCTTAGCGCGGACAGGGGACTTTACTCTTTACGAGCAGTACTTC.

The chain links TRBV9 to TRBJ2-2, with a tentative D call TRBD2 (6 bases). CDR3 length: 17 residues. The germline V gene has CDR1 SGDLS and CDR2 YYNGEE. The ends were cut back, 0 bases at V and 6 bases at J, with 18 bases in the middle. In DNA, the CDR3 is TGTGCCAGCAGCGTAGCGGGGGAGGCACTTCAGGCCGGGGAGCTGTTTTTT. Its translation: CASSVAGEALQAGELFF.

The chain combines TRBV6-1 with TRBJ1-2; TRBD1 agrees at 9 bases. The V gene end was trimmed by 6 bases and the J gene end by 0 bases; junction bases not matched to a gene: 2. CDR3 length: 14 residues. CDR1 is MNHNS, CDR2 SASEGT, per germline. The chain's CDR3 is CASSRTGANYGYTF. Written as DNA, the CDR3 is TGTGCCAGCAGCCGGACAGGGGCTAACTATGGCTACACCTTC.

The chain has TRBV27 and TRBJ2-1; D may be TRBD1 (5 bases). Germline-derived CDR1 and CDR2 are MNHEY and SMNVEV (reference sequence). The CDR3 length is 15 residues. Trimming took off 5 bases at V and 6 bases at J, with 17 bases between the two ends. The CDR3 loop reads CASSGAPVTVNEQFF. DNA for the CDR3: TGTGCCAGCAGTGGGGCGCCCGTGACGGTCAATGAGCAGTTCTTC.

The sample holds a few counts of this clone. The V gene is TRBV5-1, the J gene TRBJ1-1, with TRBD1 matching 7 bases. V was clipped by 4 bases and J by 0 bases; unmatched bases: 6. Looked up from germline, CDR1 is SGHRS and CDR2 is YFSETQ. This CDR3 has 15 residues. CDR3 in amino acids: CASSTQRGLNTEAFF. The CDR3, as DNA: TGCGCCAGCAGCACCCAAAGGGGGCTGAACACTGAAGCTTTCTTT.

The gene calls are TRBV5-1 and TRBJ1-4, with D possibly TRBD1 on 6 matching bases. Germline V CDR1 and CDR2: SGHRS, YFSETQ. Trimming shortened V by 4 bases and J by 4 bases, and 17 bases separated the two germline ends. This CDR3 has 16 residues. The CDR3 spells CASSLGPGQVNEKLFF. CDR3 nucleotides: TGCGCCAGCAGCCTAGGACCGGGACAAGTTAATGAAAAACTGTTTTTT.

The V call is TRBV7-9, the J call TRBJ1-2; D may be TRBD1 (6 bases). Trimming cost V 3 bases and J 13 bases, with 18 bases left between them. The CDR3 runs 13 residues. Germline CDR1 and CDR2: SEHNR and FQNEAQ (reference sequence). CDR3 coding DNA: TGTGCCAGCAGCTTCGGGACCGGGGGGGCGTGCACCTTC. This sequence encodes CASSFGTGGACTF.

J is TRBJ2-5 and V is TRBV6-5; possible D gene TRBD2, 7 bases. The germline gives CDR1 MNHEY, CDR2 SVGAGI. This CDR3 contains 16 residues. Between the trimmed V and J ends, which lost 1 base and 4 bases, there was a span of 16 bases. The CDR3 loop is CASSYFPGGEGETQYF. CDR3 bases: TGTGCCAGCAGTTACTTCCCGGGGGGCGAGGGAGAGACCCAGTACTTC.

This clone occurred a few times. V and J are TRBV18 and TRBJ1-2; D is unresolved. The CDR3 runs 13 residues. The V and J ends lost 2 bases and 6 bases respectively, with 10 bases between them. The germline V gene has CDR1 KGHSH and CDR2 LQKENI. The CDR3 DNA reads TGTGCCAGCTCACCAGTTCGCGCGGATGGCTACACCTTC. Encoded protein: CASSPVRADGYTF. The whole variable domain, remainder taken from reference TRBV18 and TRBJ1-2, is NAGVMQNPRHLVRRRGQEARLRCSPMKGHSHVYWYRQLPEEGLKFMVYLQKENIIDESGMPKERFSAEFPKEGPSILRIQQVVRGDSAAYFCASSPVRADGYTFGSGTRLTVV.

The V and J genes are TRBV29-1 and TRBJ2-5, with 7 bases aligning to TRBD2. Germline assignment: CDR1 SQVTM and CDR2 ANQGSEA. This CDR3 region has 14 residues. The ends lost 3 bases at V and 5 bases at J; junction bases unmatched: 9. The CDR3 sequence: CSVDGWEGGETQYF. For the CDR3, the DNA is TGCAGCGTTGACGGCTGGGAGGGTGGGGAGACCCAGTACTTC.

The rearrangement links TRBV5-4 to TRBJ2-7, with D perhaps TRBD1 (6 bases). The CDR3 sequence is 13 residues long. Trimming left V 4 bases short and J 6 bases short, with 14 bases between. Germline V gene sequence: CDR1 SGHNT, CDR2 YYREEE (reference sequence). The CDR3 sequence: CASSVQGTGEQYF. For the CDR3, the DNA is TGTGCCAGCAGCGTACAGGGTACCGGCGAGCAGTACTTC.

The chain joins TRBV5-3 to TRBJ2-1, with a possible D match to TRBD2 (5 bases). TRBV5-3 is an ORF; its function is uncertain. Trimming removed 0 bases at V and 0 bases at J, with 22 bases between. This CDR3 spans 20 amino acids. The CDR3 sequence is CARSLVPGCGVGNSYNEQFF. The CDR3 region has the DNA TGTGCCAGAAGCTTGGTTCCGGGGTGCGGAGTGGGGAACTCCTACAATGAGCAGTTCTTC.

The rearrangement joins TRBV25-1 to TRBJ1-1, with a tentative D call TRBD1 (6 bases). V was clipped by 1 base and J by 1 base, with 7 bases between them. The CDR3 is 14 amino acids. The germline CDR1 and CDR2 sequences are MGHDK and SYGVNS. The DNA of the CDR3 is TGTGCCAGCAGTGAATCAGGGGAGAACACTGAAGCTTTCTTT. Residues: CASSESGENTEAFF.

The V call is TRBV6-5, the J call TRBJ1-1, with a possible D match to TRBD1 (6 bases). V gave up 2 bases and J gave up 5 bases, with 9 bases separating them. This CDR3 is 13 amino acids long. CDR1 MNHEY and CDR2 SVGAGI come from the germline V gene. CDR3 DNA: TGTGCCAGCAGTTACGGGGGACATACTGAAGCTTTCTTT. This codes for CASSYGGHTEAFF.

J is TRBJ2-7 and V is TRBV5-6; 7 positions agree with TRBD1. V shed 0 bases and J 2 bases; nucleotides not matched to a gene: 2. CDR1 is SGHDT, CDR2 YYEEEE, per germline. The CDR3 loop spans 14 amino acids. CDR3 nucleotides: TGTGCCAGCAGCTTGGAAGACAGGGCCTACGAGCAGTACTTC. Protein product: CASSLEDRAYEQYF.

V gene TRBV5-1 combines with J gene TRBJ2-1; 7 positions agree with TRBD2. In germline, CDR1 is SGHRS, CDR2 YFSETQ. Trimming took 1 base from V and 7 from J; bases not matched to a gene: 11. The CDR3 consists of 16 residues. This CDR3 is CASSLRREKSANEQFF. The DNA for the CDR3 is TGCGCCAGCAGCTTGAGGCGGGAGAAGTCGGCAAATGAGCAGTTCTTC.

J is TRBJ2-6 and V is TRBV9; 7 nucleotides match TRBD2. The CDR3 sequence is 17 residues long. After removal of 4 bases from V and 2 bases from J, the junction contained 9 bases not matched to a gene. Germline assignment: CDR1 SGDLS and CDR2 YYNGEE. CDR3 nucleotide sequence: TGTGCCAGCAGCTCCCAGGCGGCGGGAGCTGGGGCCAACGTCCTGACTTTC. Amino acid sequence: CASSSQAAGAGANVLTF.

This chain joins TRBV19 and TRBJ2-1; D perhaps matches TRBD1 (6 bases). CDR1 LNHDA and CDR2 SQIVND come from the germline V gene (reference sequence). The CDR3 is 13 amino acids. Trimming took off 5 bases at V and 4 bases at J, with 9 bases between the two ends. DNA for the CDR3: TGTGCCAGTAGTCCCAGGGGTTACAATGAGCAGTTCTTC. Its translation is CASSPRGYNEQFF.

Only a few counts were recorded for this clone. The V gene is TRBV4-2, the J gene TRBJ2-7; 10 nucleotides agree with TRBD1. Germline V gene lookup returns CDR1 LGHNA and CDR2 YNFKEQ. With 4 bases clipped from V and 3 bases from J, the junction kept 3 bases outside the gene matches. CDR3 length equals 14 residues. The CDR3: CASSPWDRGYEQYF. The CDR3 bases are TGTGCCAGCAGCCCCTGGGACAGGGGCTACGAGCAGTACTTC.

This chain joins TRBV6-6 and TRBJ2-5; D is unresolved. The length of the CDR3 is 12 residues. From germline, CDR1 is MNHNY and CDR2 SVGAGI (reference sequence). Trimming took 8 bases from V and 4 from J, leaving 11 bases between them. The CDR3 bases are TGTGCCAGCCAGTTACCCCTAGAGACCCAGTACTTC. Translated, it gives CASQLPLETQYF.

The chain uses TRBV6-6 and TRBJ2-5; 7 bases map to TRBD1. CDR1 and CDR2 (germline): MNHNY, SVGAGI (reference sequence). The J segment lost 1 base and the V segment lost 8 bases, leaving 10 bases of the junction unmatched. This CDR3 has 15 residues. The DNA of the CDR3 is TGTGCCAGCCAACCCCCAGGGGGTATCCAAGAGACCCAGTACTTC. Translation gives CASQPPGGIQETQYF.

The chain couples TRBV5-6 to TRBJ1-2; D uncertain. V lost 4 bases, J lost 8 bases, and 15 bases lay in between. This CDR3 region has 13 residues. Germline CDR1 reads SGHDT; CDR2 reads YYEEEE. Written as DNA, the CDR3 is TGTGCCAGCAGCCTGGTCGGGGAGGTGGGCTACACCTTC. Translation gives CASSLVGEVGYTF.

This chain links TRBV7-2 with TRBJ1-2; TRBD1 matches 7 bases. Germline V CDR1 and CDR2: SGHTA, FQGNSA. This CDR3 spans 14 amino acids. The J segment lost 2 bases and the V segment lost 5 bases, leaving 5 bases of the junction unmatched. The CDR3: CASSLETGNYGYTF. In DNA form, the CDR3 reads TGTGCCAGCAGCCTAGAGACAGGGAACTATGGCTACACCTTC.

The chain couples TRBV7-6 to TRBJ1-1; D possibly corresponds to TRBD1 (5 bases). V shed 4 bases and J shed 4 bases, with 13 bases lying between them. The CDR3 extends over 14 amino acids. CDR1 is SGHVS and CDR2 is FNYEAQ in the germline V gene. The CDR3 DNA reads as TGTGCCAGCAGCTCGTTTTTCGGGGGCACTGAAGCTTTCTTT. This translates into CASSSFFGGTEAFF.